This TCR beta chain was sequenced in a study of T cells in Graves' hyperthyroidism and ophthalmopathy. About the study: Before any treatment, at initial diagnosis, peripheral blood was collected.

Trimming took 1 base from V and 7 from J, leaving 13 bases between them. This CDR3 is built from 14 residues. Germline loops: CDR1 GTSNPN, CDR2 SVGIG (reference sequence). RNA transcripts were the template for amplifying TCR beta CDR3 regions. The primer set for the first-round RT-PCR of the TCR CDR3 was HTBI. TCRdb fed the multiplex PCR reads into MiXCR, producing one record per CDR3 protein. This repertoire shows roughly 500,000 distinct CDR3 sequences, roughly 13% found once; its top ten account for 5.5% to 7.5%. This clonotype was seen repeatedly, ten times or more. Its cognate antigen is unknown. Regarding the study as a whole: Most thyroid clonotypes that were expanded above 0.001 also turned up in blood. Ophthalmopathy, as predicted by the model, came a median approximately 5.9 months after the prediction.

V and J are TRBV30 and TRBJ2-2, with D possibly matching TRBD1 (5 bases). Sequenced input: blood. The receptor comes from a woman aged 30 to 39 with Graves' hyperthyroidism that later progressed to Graves' ophthalmopathy. CDR3 nucleotide sequence: TGTGCCTGGAGTGAGGGGCGAGTTTACGGGGAGCTGTTTTTT. It specifies CAWSEGRVYGELFF.